Listed here are 20 T cell receptor beta chains from one sample, sequenced in a study of T cell changes during pregnancy in multiple sclerosis. The protocol was immunoSEQ multiplex PCR, while the TCRdb copy is restricted to in-frame clones and leaves out a portion. The sample consists of about 61,000 clones, over 90% of them appearing once. Specimen: CD8+ T cells from peripheral blood mononuclear cells, collected in the third trimester of pregnancy. These receptors originate from a female donor with multiple sclerosis, enrolled in a pregnancy study.

This chain uses TRBV7-2 with TRBJ2-1; TRBD2 matches at 12 bases. The germline gives CDR1 SGHTA, CDR2 FQGNSA. CDR3 length: 17 residues. V lost 3 bases, J lost 4 bases, and 7 bases stayed unmatched. CDR3 amino acids: CASSFSGTSGWYNEQFF. DNA of the CDR3: TGTGCCAGCAGCTTTTCCGGGACTAGCGGGTGGTACAATGAGCAGTTCTTC.

The rearrangement uses TRBV4-1 and TRBJ2-7, with a weak D call TRBD2 (5 bases). The CDR3 extends over 15 amino acids. Germline assignment: CDR1 MGHRA and CDR2 YSYEKL. The ends were cut back, 5 bases at V and 0 bases at J, with 14 bases in the middle. CDR3 in amino acids: CASSIQAESSYEQYF. CDR3 nucleotide sequence: TGCGCCAGCAGCATCCAAGCGGAGAGCTCCTACGAGCAGTACTTC.

The chain carries TRBV5-1 and TRBJ2-1; D might be TRBD2 (6 bases). The CDR3 has 16 residues. In germline, CDR1 is SGHRS, CDR2 YFSETQ. The V and J ends lost 0 bases and 5 bases respectively, with 15 bases between them. Written as DNA, the CDR3 is TGCGCCAGCAGCTTGGTTCCGGGAGTTAAGCACAATGAGCAGTTCTTC. This encodes CASSLVPGVKHNEQFF.

The V gene is TRBV2, the J gene TRBJ1-1; 7 nucleotides match TRBD1. Germline V gene data show CDR1 as SNHLY and CDR2 as FYNNEI. The J segment lost 6 bases and the V segment lost 8 bases, leaving 9 bases of the junction unmatched. CDR3 length: 13 residues. The CDR3 bases are TGTGCCAGCCAGACAGGGATGGGTCCTGAAGCTTTCTTT. This translates into CASQTGMGPEAFF.

This sequence joins TRBV5-6 and TRBJ1-5, with D uncertain. CDR1 and CDR2 from the germline V gene are SGHDT and YYEEEE. With 2 bases removed from V and 2 bases from J, the gap between germline ends came to 11 bases. The CDR3 extends over 15 amino acids. In DNA form, the CDR3 reads TGTGCCAGCAGCTTCGGGGTCTCTGGCAATCAGCCCCAGCATTTT. Amino acid sequence: CASSFGVSGNQPQHF. Based on the CDR3 plus reference TRBV5-6 and TRBJ1-5, the full variable domain is DAGVTQSPTHLIKTRGQQVTLRCSPKSGHDTVSWYQQALGQGPQFIFQYYEEEERQRGNFPDRFSGHQFPNYSSELNVNALLLGDSALYLCASSFGVSGNQPQHFGDGTRLSIL.

The CDR3 loop is CASSSSGYEQYF. Written as DNA, the CDR3 is TGTGCCAGCAGTTCTTCAGGTTACGAGCAGTACTTC. The chain combines TRBV27 with TRBJ2-7; D is ambiguous. In germline, CDR1 is MNHEY, CDR2 SMNVEV (reference sequence). The V end lost 4 bases, the J end lost 4 bases, and 8 bases lay between the germline ends. The CDR3 runs to 12 residues.

The chain carries TRBV29-1 and TRBJ1-2; 9 bases align to TRBD1. The CDR3 contains 17 residues. Trimming at V came to 7 bases and at J to 0 bases, leaving 15 bases not matched to a gene. Germline V CDR1 and CDR2: SQVTM, ANQGSEA. The CDR3 DNA follows: TGCAGCGCCAACCCCCCGGGACAGGGCGTATCTAACTATGGCTACACCTTC. Translating it yields CSANPPGQGVSNYGYTF.

The chain recombines TRBV27 with TRBJ2-7; TRBD1 matches at 9 bases. With 8 bases clipped from V and 5 bases from J, the junction kept 7 bases outside the gene matches. This CDR3 has 13 residues. Germline lookup yields CDR1 MNHEY and CDR2 SMNVEV (reference sequence). The CDR3 region has the DNA TGTGCCAGCGTAGGGACAGGGCTCCACGAGCAGTACTTC. It translates to CASVGTGLHEQYF.

This clone was observed once. The chain couples TRBV19 to TRBJ2-1; TRBD2 is a possible D gene (5 bases). The CDR3 contains 16 residues. Trimming cost V 1 base and J 4 bases, with 14 bases left between them. Germline V gene data show CDR1 as LNHDA and CDR2 as SQIVND (reference sequence). CDR3: CASSIVNDYPYNEQFF. CDR3 DNA: TGTGCCAGTAGTATAGTCAACGACTACCCATACAATGAGCAGTTCTTC.

This chain joins TRBV6-1 and TRBJ2-2; perhaps TRBD1 as D (6 bases). The V end lost 10 bases, the J end lost 1 base, and 10 bases lay between the germline ends. This CDR3 has 13 amino acids. CDR1 MNHNS and CDR2 SASEGT come from the germline V gene. For the CDR3, the DNA is TGTGCCACGTGCAGGGGGAACACCGGGGAGCTGTTTTTT. Its protein product is CATCRGNTGELFF.

The chain combines TRBV5-4 with TRBJ2-1; no clear D gene. The CDR3 spans 13 residues. Germline values: CDR1 SGHNT, CDR2 YYREEE (reference sequence). Trimming shortened V by 3 bases and J by 2 bases, and 6 bases separated the two germline ends. This CDR3 is CASSYDTYNEQFF. Written as DNA, the CDR3 is TGTGCCAGCAGCTACGACACCTACAATGAGCAGTTCTTC.

This clone was recorded a few times. The chain links TRBV7-9 to TRBJ2-7, with 9 bases matching TRBD1. The ends lost 3 bases at V and 5 bases at J; junction bases unmatched: 5. This CDR3 contains 14 residues. Germline assignment: CDR1 SEHNR and CDR2 FQNEAQ (reference sequence). This CDR3 is CASSFRDRVHEQYF. The CDR3 nucleotides read TGTGCCAGCAGCTTCCGGGACAGGGTCCACGAGCAGTACTTC.

This chain links TRBV13 with TRBJ2-2; TRBD2 aligns across 7 bases. The germline CDR1 and CDR2 sequences are PRHDT and FYEKMQ (reference sequence). Trimming took 2 bases from V and 3 from J; bases not matched to a gene: 9. The CDR3 length is 17 residues. The CDR3 loop is CASSLRLVAGHTGELFF. The DNA of the CDR3 is TGTGCCAGCAGCTTAAGGCTAGTAGCGGGTCACACCGGGGAGCTGTTTTTT.

The chain uses TRBV19 and TRBJ1-2, with 7 bases aligning to TRBD1. V was pared by 2 bases and J by 3 bases, with 3 bases of the junction left unmatched. Germline CDR1 is LNHDA and CDR2 is SQIVND (reference sequence). This CDR3 comprises 14 residues. CDR3 amino acids: CASSIIGGDYGYTF. Written as DNA, the CDR3 is TGTGCCAGTAGTATAATAGGGGGCGACTATGGCTACACCTTC.

The chain has TRBV4-3 and TRBJ1-2; weak D call: TRBD1 (5 bases). Trimming left V 0 bases short and J 5 bases short, with 13 bases between. The germline V gene has CDR1 LGHNA and CDR2 YSLEER. This CDR3 is 15 amino acids long. CDR3 loop: CASSQEGDQGYGYTF. CDR3 sequence (DNA): TGCGCCAGCAGCCAAGAGGGCGATCAGGGTTATGGCTACACCTTC.

This clone was observed a single time. The J gene is TRBJ2-3, the V gene TRBV6-5, with a possible D match to TRBD1 (5 bases). The V end was cut by 4 bases, the J end by 6 bases, with 11 bases between. This CDR3 is 13 amino acids long. Germline CDR1 reads MNHEY; CDR2 reads SVGAGI. The CDR3 region is CASSWAGRDTQYF. The CDR3 coding sequence is TGTGCCAGCAGTTGGGCAGGGCGGGATACGCAGTATTTT.

The rearrangement uses TRBV4-1 and TRBJ2-1, with 9 nucleotides matching TRBD2. Per the germline V gene, CDR1 is MGHRA and CDR2 is YSYEKL. The CDR3 totals 16 residues. V dropped 2 bases and J dropped 3; count of bases not matched to a gene: 5. CDR3 sequence reads: CASSQPAGGGYNEQFF. The CDR3 DNA follows: TGCGCCAGCAGCCAACCGGCGGGAGGGGGCTACAATGAGCAGTTCTTC.

This sequence joins TRBV11-2 and TRBJ1-1; 7 bases match TRBD1. CDR3 length: 13 residues. V was clipped by 5 bases and J by 6 bases; unmatched bases: 6. The germline gives CDR1 SGHAT, CDR2 FQNNGV. The CDR3 nucleotides are TGTGCCAGCAGCCCCGCGACAGGGTCTGAAGCTTTCTTT. It yields the protein CASSPATGSEAFF.

The chain employs TRBV10-3 and TRBJ2-7, with 10 positions matching TRBD2. The J segment lost 3 bases and the V segment lost 6 bases, leaving 11 bases of the junction unmatched. Per germline, CDR1 ENHRY and CDR2 SYGVKD. The CDR3 runs to 16 residues. CDR3 DNA: TGTGCCATCAGCCGACTAGCGGGTACAAGGGACTACGAGCAGTACTTC. Protein: CAISRLAGTRDYEQYF.

Only one count was recorded for this clone. The rearrangement joins TRBV11-2 to TRBJ2-7; a weak D match, TRBD1 (6 bases). Trimming left V 3 bases short and J 4 bases short, with 16 bases between. This CDR3 region has 15 residues. CDR1 is SGHAT, CDR2 FQNNGV, per germline. This CDR3 is CASSFLGQKGYEQYF. The DNA of the CDR3 is TGTGCCAGCAGCTTTTTAGGACAGAAAGGGTACGAGCAGTACTTC.